This T cell receptor beta chain was identified during a study of shared clonotypes between healthy human individuals. Amplification in unsorted PBMC replicate PCRs started from around 310 ng DNA, which equals tens of thousands of T cell genomes. Assay used: immunoSEQ multiplex PCR; TCRdb lists only in-frame clones, some missing. This sample has 400,000 to 500,000 clones, with 76% found just once. This clone was observed a handful of times. Its antigen is not known. Regarding the study as a whole: Enrolling few donors narrowed the genetic and exposure-history diversity that was represented.

This CDR3 has 20 amino acids. In germline, CDR1 is SGHNT, CDR2 YENEEA. V shed 5 bases and J shed 4 bases, with 32 bases lying between them. The sample consisted of PBMCs. This clonotype was obtained from a woman in her thirties or forties in good health. Some clones in this sample may be carry-over from other donors' samples. The rearrangement links TRBV11-3 to TRBJ1-1; TRBD1 might be the D (6 bases). CDR3 sequence reads: CASSTKLPRAQRGHTTEAFF. The CDR3 DNA reads TGTGCCAGCAGCACCAAACTACCGCGGGCCCAGCGGGGACACACCACTGAAGCTTTCTTT.